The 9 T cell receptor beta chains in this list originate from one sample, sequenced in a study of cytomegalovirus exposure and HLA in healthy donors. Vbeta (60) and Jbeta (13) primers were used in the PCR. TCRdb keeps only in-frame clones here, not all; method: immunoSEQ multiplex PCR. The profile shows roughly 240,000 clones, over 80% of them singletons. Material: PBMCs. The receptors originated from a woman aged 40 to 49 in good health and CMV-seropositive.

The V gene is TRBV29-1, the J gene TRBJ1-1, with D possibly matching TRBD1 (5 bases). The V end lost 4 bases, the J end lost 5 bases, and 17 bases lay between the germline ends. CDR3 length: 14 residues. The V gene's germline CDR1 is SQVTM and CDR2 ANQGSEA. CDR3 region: CSVGTTDGRTEAFF. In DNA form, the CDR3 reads TGCAGCGTTGGGACGACAGACGGGAGGACTGAAGCTTTCTTT. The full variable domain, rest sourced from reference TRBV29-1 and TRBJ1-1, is SAVISQKPSRDICQRGTSLTIQCQVDSQVTMMFWYRQQPGQSLTLIATANQGSEATYESGFVIDKFPISRPNLTFSTLTVSNMSPEDSSIYLCSVGTTDGRTEAFFGQGTRLTVV.

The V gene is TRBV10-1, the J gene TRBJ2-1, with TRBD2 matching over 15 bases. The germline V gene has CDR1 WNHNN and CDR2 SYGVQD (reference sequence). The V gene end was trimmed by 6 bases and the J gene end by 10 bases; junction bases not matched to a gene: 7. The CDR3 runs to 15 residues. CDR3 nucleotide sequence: TGCGCCAGCAGCCGGTCCGGACTAGCGGGAGGGGAGCAGTTCTTC. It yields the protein CASSRSGLAGGEQFF.

CDR3 bases: TGTGCCAGCTTGCCGACAGGGGGCACAGGAACTGAAGCTTTCTTT. Translation gives CASLPTGGTGTEAFF. The chain combines TRBV18 with TRBJ1-1; 10 bases are shared with TRBD1. There are 15 residues in the CDR3. CDR1 is KGHSH, CDR2 LQKENI, per germline. The V segment lost 7 bases and the J segment 5 bases; nucleotides outside the gene matches: 10.

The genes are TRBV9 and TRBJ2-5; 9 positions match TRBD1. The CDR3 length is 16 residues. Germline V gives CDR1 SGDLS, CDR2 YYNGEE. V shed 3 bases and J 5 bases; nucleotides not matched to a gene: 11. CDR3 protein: CASSAGTGQGFETQYF. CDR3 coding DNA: TGTGCCAGCAGCGCCGGGACAGGGCAAGGCTTCGAGACCCAGTACTTC.

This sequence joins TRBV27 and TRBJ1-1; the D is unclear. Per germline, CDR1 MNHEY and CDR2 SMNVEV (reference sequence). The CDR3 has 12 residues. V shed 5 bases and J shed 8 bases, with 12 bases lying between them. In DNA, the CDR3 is TGTGCCAGCAGTCCCCAAACGAGGGAAGCTTTCTTT. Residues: CASSPQTREAFF.

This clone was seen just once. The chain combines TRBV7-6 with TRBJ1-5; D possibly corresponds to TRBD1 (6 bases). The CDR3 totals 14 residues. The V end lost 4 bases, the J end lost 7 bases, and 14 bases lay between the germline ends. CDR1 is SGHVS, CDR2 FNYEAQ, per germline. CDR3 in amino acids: CASSSGGGGQPQHF. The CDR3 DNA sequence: TGTGCCAGCAGCTCAGGAGGGGGAGGGCAGCCCCAGCATTTT.

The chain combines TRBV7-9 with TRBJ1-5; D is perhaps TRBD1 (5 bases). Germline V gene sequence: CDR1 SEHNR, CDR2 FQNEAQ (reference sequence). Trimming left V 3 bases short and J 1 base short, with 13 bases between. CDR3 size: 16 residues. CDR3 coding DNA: TGTGCCAGCAGCTTGGGGGGACCTATAAGCAATCAGCCCCAGCATTTT. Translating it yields CASSLGGPISNQPQHF.

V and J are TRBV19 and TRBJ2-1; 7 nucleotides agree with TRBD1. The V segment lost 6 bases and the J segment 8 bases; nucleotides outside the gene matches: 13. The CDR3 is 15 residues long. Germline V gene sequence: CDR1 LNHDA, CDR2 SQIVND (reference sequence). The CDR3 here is CASRTRDRVGYEQFF. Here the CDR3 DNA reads TGTGCCAGTAGGACCCGGGACAGAGTCGGGTATGAGCAGTTCTTC.

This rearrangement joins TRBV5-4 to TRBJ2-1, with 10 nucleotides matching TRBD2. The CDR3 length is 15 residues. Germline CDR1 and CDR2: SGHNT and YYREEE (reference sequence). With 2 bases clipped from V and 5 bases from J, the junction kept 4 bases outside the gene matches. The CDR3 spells CASSFRLAGDNEQFF. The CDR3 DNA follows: TGTGCCAGCAGCTTTCGGCTAGCGGGAGACAATGAGCAGTTCTTC.